The 4 T cell receptor beta chains presented below share a single source sample, sequenced in a study of human T cells and chemical hapten exposure. Each CDR3 protein is one row after TCRdb ran MiXCR on the RACE reads. The data hold 150,000 to 200,000 distinct CDR3 sequences, with about 30% observed a single time. The time point was: patch test 3, about 24 weeks after DPC sensitization. As for treatment: therapeutic diphenylcyclopropenone sensitization with weekly scalp DPC. Specimen: whole blood, collected in connection with sensitization to the hapten diphenylcyclopropenone (DPC). The receptor source for this set is a woman between 18 and 29 years old with alopecia areata. Some clones in this sample may be carry-over from other donors' samples.

J is TRBJ2-1 and V is TRBV5-5; TRBD1 is a possible D gene (5 bases). The CDR3 length is 13 residues. The germline V and J ends were trimmed by 5 bases and 9 bases, with 15 bases remaining between them. The V gene's germline CDR1 is SGHKS and CDR2 YYEKEE (reference sequence). CDR3 sequence reads: CASSWTPPGEQFF. CDR3 bases: TGTGCCAGCAGTTGGACACCCCCGGGTGAGCAGTTCTTC.

V and J are TRBV6-4 and TRBJ2-3; the match to TRBD2 covers 9 bases. Trimming cost V 3 bases and J 1 base; bases outside gene matches: 5. Germline values: CDR1 MRHNA, CDR2 SNTAGT. The CDR3 runs 16 residues. Here the CDR3 reads CASSEQASGGTDTQYF. The CDR3 nucleotides are TGTGCCAGCAGTGAACAGGCTAGCGGGGGCACAGATACGCAGTATTTT.

The sample holds a few counts of this clonotype. This rearrangement joins TRBV7-9 to TRBJ2-5; D unclear. Germline V gene sequence: CDR1 SEHNR, CDR2 FQNEAQ (reference sequence). V was clipped by 5 bases and J by 2 bases, with 12 bases between them. The CDR3 consists of 14 residues. The CDR3 nucleotides read TGTGCCAGCAGCCCCGAATTCCCTCAAGAGACCCAGTACTTC. Translating gives CASSPEFPQETQYF.

The table lists this clonotype with a count of one. V gene TRBV10-3 combines with J gene TRBJ2-3, with 9 bases fitting TRBD1. The CDR3 is made up of 13 amino acids. CDR1 is ENHRY, CDR2 SYGVKD, per germline. The junction had 4 bases not matched to a gene; V was cut back by 11 bases and J by 1 base. CDR3 nucleotide sequence: TGTGCCGCAGGGGACAGGGGCACAGATACGCAGTATTTT. Protein product: CAAGDRGTDTQYF.